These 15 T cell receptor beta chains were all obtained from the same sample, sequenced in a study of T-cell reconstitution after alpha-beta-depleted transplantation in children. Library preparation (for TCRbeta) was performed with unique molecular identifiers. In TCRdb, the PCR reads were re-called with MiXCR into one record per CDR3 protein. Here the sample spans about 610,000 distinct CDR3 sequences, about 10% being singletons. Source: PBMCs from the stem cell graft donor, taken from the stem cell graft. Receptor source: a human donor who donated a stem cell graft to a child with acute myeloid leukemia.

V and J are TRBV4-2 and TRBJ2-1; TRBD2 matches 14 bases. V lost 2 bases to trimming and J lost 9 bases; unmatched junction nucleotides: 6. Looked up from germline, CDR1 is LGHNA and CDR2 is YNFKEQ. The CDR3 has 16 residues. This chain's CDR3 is CASSQPGTSGSGEQFF. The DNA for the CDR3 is TGTGCCAGCAGCCAACCGGGGACTAGCGGGAGCGGTGAGCAGTTCTTC.

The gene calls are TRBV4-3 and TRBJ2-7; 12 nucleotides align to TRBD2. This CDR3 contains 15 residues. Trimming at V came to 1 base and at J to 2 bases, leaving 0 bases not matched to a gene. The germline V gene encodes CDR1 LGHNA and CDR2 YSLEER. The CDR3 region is CASSQGTSGTYEQYF. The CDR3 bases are TGCGCCAGCAGCCAAGGGACTAGCGGGACCTACGAGCAGTACTTC.

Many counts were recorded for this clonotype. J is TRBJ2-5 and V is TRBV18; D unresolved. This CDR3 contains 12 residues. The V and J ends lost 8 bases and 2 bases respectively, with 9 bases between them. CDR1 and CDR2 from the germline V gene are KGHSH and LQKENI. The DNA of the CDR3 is TGTGCCAGCAGCCCAGAACAAGAGACCCAGTACTTC. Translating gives CASSPEQETQYF.

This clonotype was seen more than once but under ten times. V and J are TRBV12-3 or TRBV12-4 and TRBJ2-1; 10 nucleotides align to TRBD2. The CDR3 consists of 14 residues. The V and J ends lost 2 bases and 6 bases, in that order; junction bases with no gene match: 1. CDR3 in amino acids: CASSLSGRVNEQFF. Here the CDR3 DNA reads TGTGCCAGCAGTTTAAGCGGGAGGGTCAATGAGCAGTTCTTC.

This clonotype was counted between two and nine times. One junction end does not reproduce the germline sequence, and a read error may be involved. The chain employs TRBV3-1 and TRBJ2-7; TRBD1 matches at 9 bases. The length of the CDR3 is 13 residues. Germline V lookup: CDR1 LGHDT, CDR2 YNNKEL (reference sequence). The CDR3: CASSQTGGYQQYF. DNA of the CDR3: TGTGCCAGCAGCCAAACAGGGGGCTACCAGCAGTACTTC.

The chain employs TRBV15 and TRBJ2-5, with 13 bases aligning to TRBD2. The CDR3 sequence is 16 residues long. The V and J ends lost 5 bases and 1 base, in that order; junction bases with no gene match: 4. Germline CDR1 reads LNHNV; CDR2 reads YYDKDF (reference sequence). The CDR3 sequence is CATSFRLAGGQETQYF. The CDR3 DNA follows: TGTGCCACCAGCTTCCGACTAGCGGGAGGCCAAGAGACCCAGTACTTC.

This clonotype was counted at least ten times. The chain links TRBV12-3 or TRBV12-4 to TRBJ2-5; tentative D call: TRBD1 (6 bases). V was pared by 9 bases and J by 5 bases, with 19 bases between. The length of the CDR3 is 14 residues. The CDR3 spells CASSWGHEAETQYF. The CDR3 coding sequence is TGTGCCAGTTCGTGGGGACATGAGGCGGAGACCCAGTACTTC.

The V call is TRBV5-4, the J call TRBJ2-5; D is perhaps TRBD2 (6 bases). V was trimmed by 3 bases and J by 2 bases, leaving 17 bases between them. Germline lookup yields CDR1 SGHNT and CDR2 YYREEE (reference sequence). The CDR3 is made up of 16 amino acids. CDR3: CASSSPAAGRQETQYF. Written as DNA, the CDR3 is TGTGCCAGCAGCTCCCCCGCAGCGGGCCGACAAGAGACCCAGTACTTC.

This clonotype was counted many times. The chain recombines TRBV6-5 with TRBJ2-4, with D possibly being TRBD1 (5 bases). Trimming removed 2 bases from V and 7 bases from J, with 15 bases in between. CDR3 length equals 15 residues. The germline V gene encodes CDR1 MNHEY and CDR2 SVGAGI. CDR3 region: CASSYDSSAGNIQYF. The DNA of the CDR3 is TGTGCCAGCAGTTACGACAGTTCGGCCGGGAACATTCAGTACTTC.

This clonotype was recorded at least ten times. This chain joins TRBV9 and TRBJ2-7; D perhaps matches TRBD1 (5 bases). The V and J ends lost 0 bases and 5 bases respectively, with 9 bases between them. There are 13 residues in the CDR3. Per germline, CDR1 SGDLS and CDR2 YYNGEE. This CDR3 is CASSVGAGNEQYF. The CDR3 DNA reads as TGTGCCAGCAGCGTAGGGGCAGGGAACGAGCAGTACTTC.

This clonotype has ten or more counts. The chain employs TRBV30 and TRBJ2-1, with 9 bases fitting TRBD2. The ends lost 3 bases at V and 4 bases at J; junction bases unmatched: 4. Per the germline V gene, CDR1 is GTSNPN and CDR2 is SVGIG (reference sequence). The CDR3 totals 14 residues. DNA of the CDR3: TGTGCCTGGAGGGCAGCGGGGGGATACAATGAGCAGTTCTTC. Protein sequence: CAWRAAGGYNEQFF.

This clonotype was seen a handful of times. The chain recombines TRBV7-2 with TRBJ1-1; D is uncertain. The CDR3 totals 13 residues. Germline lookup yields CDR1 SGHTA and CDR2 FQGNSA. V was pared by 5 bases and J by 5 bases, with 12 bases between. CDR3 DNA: TGTGCCAGCAGCCCACAAAGAGGGACTGAAGCTTTCTTT. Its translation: CASSPQRGTEAFF. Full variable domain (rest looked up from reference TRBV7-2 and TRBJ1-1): GAGVSQSPSNKVTEKGKDVELRCDPISGHTALYWYRQSLGQGLEFLIYFQGNSAPDKSGLPSDRFSAERTGGSVSTLTIQRTQQEDSAVYLCASSPQRGTEAFFGQGTRLTVV.

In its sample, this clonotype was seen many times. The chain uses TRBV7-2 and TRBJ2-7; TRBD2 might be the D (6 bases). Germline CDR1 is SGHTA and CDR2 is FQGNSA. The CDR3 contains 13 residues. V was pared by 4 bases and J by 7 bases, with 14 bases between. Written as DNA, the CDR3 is TGTGCCAGCAGCTCACCGGGACTTTGGGAGCAGTACTTC. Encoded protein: CASSSPGLWEQYF.

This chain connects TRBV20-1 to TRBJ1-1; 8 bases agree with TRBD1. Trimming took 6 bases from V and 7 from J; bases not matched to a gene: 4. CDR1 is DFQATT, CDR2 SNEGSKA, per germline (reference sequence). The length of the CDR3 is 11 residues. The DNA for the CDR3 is TGCAGTGCCAGGGGGCAGTATGAAGCTTTCTTT. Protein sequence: CSARGQYEAFF.

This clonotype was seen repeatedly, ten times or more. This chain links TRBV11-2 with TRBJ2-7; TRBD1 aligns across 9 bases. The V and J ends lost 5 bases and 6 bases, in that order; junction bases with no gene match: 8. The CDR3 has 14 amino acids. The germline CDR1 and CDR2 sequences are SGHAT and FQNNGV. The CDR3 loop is CASSLGQGGGEQYF. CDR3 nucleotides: TGTGCCAGCAGCCTGGGACAGGGAGGCGGCGAGCAGTACTTC.